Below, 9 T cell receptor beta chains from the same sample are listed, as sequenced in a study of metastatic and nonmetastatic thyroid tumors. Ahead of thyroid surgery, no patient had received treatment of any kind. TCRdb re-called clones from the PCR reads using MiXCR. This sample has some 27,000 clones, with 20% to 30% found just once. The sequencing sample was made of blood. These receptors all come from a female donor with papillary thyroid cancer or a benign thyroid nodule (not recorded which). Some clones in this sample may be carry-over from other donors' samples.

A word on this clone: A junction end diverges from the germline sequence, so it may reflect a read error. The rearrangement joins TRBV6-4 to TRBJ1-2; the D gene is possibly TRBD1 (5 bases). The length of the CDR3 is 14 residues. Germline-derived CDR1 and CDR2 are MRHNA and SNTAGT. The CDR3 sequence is CASSDSVRVNGYTF. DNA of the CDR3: TGTGCCAGCAGTGACTCAGTCAGGGTAAACGGCTATACCTTC.

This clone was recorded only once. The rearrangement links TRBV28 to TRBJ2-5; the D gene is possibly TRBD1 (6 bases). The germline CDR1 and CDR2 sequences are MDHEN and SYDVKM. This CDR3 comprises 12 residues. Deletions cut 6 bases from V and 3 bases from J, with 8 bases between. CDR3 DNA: TGTGCCAGCAGGCAGGGGAAAGAGACCCAGTACTTC. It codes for CASRQGKETQYF.

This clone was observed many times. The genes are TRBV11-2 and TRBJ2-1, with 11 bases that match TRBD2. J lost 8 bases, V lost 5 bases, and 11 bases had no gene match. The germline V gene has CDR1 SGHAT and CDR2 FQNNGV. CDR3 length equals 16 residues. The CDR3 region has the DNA TGTGCCAGCAGCCCCTCACTAGCGGGAGTCGGCGATGAGCAGTTCTTC. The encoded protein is CASSPSLAGVGDEQFF.

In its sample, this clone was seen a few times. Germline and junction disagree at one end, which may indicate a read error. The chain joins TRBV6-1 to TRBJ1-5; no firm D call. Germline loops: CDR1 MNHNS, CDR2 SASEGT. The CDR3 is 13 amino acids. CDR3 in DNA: TGTGACAGCAGTGAAATTCGGGATCAGCCCAAGCATTTT. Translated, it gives CDSSEIRDQPKHF.

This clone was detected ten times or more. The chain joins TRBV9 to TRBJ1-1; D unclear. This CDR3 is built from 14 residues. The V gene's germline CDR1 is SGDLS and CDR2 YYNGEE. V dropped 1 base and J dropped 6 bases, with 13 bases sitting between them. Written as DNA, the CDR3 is TGTGCCAGCAGCGTACACCTCCCAGGCGCTGAAGCTTTCTTT. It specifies CASSVHLPGAEAFF.

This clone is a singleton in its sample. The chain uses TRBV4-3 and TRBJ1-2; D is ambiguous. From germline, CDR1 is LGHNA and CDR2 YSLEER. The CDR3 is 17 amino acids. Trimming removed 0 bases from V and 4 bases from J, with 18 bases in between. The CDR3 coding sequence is TGCGCCAGCAGCCAAGATGCCGGTCCCTTAGTCTCCTATGGCTACACCTTC. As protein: CASSQDAGPLVSYGYTF.

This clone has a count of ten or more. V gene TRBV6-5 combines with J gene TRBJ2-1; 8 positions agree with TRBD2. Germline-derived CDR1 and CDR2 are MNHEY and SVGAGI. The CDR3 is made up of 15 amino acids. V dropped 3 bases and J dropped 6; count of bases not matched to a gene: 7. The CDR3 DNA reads TGTGCCAGCAGTTATGGAGCGGGAGCGAGCAATGAGCAGTTCTTC. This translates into CASSYGAGASNEQFF.

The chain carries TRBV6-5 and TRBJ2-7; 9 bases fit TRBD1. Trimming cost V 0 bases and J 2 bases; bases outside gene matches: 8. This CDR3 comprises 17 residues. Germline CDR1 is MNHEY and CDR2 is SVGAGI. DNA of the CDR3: TGTGCCAGCAGTTACTCAGGCGAGAGACAGGGGGCCTACGAGCAGTACTTC. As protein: CASSYSGERQGAYEQYF.

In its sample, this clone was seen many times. CDR3 loop: CASSQPPGTGAGELFF. The CDR3 DNA sequence: TGTGCCAGCAGCCAACCCCCCGGGACAGGGGCCGGGGAGCTGTTTTTT. V and J are TRBV3-1 and TRBJ2-2; 10 nucleotides line up with TRBD1. CDR1 LGHDT and CDR2 YNNKEL come from the germline V gene (reference sequence). The CDR3 is 16 residues long. The ends lost 2 bases at V and 6 bases at J; junction bases unmatched: 6.